This T cell receptor (beta chain) was recovered during a study of neoadjuvant anti-PD-1 for oral cavity cancer. Overall study context: Patients without progression received a fourth nivolumab dose around day 43, then surgical resection on days 50-56.

Comments on this clone: Its antigen is currently unknown.

TCRdb's table, derived via immunoSEQ multiplex PCR, lists solely in-frame clones and lacks some. The sample includes some 12,000 clones, about 70% of them seen just once. The J segment lost 8 bases and the V segment lost 0 bases, leaving 5 bases of the junction unmatched. The CDR3 covers 16 residues. From germline, CDR1 is LNHNV and CDR2 YYDKDF (reference sequence). Time point reported: after neoadjuvant nivolumab, at surgical resection. Cohort: HPV-negative, locally advanced oral cavity squamous cell carcinoma patients. Study conclusions and caveats: TCR analyses covered only a few patients per response group.

This receptor was taken from a person between 40 and 85 years old with oral cavity squamous cell carcinoma. This chain joins TRBV15 and TRBJ2-3; 13 bases are a match to TRBD2. The sample here was PBMCs, taken after nivolumab (anti-PD-1) treatment. CDR3 coding DNA: TGTGCCACCAGCAGAGATGTACTAGCGGGAGGGGGTACGCAGTATTTT. As protein: CATSRDVLAGGGTQYF.